A single sample gave rise to the 30 T cell receptor beta chains below, sequenced in a study of shared clonotypes between healthy human individuals. Produced via immunoSEQ multiplex PCR; TCRdb's table is partial and in-frame only. The repertoire holds millions of clones, with approximately 95% as singletons. The specimen was naive CD4+ T cells from PBMCs. The sample's subset: CD45RA+ positively selected. The receptors here all came from a man between 18 and 35 years old in good health. Some clones in this sample may be carry-over from other donors' samples.

The chain combines TRBV30 with TRBJ2-5, with D unresolved. This CDR3 has 13 amino acids. Trimming left V 2 bases short and J 2 bases short, with 9 bases between. Germline CDR1 GTSNPN, CDR2 SVGIG (reference sequence). CDR3 loop: CAWSLLGQETQYF. As DNA, the CDR3 is TGTGCCTGGAGTCTTCTGGGGCAAGAGACCCAGTACTTC.

The genes are TRBV5-1 and TRBJ2-2, with 10 positions matching TRBD2. The CDR3 loop spans 17 amino acids. The germline V gene has CDR1 SGHRS and CDR2 YFSETQ. With V trimmed by 1 base and J by 4 bases, 7 bases remained unmatched. CDR3 DNA sequence: TGCGCCAGCAGCTTGCCAGGACTAGCGGTACCCACCGGGGAGCTGTTTTTT. Its protein is CASSLPGLAVPTGELFF.

Concerning this clone: Other nucleotide sequences in the sample specify the same CDR3. The chain joins TRBV7-7 to TRBJ2-5; a weak D match, TRBD2 (5 bases). The CDR3 is 14 amino acids. The germline V and J ends were trimmed by 5 bases and 2 bases, with 12 bases remaining between them. The V gene's germline CDR1 is SSHAT and CDR2 FNYEAQ (reference sequence). The CDR3 spells CASSRGGGQETQYF. The CDR3 DNA is TGTGCCAGCAGCCGGGGTGGAGGACAAGAGACCCAGTACTTC.

The gene calls are TRBV2 and TRBJ2-6; TRBD1 matches 12 bases. With 2 bases clipped from V and 0 bases from J, the junction kept 8 bases outside the gene matches. Germline CDR1 reads SNHLY; CDR2 reads FYNNEI. The CDR3 has 20 residues. The CDR3 here is CASSEPGTGGQNSGANVLTF. The CDR3 region has the DNA TGTGCCAGCAGTGAACCCGGGACAGGGGGCCAAAACTCTGGGGCCAACGTCCTGACTTTC.

The chain combines TRBV27 with TRBJ1-4; D remains ambiguous. The germline V gene encodes CDR1 MNHEY and CDR2 SMNVEV (reference sequence). The CDR3 consists of 13 residues. Trimming stripped 2 bases from V and 4 bases from J, with 5 bases between. The chain's CDR3 is CASSLRYNEKLFF. The CDR3 DNA reads as TGTGCCAGCAGTTTACGTTATAATGAAAAACTGTTTTTT.

The table lists this clone with a count of one. V gene TRBV6-6 combines with J gene TRBJ2-7; 9 nucleotides agree with TRBD1. V dropped 5 bases and J dropped 9; count of bases not matched to a gene: 11. From germline, CDR1 is MNHNY and CDR2 SVGAGI (reference sequence). The CDR3 length is 14 residues. The CDR3, as DNA: TGTGCCAGCAGTCGGGACAGGGTGGCTGTAGGGCAGTACTTC. Amino acid sequence: CASSRDRVAVGQYF.

This clone occurred once. The V call is TRBV28, the J call TRBJ2-7; 9 nucleotides agree with TRBD1. Germline V gives CDR1 MDHEN, CDR2 SYDVKM. This CDR3 spans 14 amino acids. V lost 6 bases to trimming and J lost 3 bases; unmatched junction nucleotides: 6. The chain's CDR3 is CASRVLDRGYEQYF. The CDR3 DNA follows: TGTGCCAGCAGGGTGCTGGACAGGGGCTACGAGCAGTACTTC.

The rearrangement links TRBV10-1 to TRBJ1-2; maybe TRBD1 (6 bases). Germline V lookup: CDR1 WNHNN, CDR2 SYGVQD (reference sequence). V lost 9 bases and J 4 bases, leaving 18 bases between the germline ends. The CDR3 runs to 14 residues. CDR3 region: CARTTTGPSYGYTF. The CDR3, as DNA: TGCGCCAGGACGACGACAGGACCTAGCTATGGCTACACCTTC.

The rearrangement uses TRBV5-1 and TRBJ2-5; the match to TRBD2 covers 9 bases. V shed 3 bases and J 5 bases; nucleotides not matched to a gene: 5. Germline V gives CDR1 SGHRS, CDR2 YFSETQ. The CDR3 has 14 residues. The CDR3 DNA follows: TGCGCCAGCAGCTGGGACAGCGGGGGGGAGACCCAGTACTTC. This gives the protein CASSWDSGGETQYF.

The chain links TRBV6-6 to TRBJ1-5, with D perhaps TRBD1 (5 bases). The CDR3 is 15 amino acids. CDR1 MNHNY and CDR2 SVGAGI come from the germline V gene (reference sequence). V was trimmed by 0 bases and J by 5 bases, leaving 11 bases between them. CDR3 residues: CASSYSTRDYQPQHF. CDR3 DNA sequence: TGTGCCAGCAGTTACTCCACCAGGGACTATCAGCCCCAGCATTTT.

The V call is TRBV15, the J call TRBJ2-5; D is unresolved. The germline CDR1 and CDR2 sequences are LNHNV and YYDKDF (reference sequence). This CDR3 region has 15 residues. The V and J ends lost 0 bases and 7 bases respectively, with 15 bases between them. The CDR3 region is CATSRDPISSGTQYF. In DNA, the CDR3 is TGTGCCACCAGCAGAGACCCCATCTCCTCGGGGACCCAGTACTTC. The variable domain in full, with the rest retrieved from reference TRBV15 and TRBJ2-5, is DAMVIQNPRYQVTQFGKPVTLSCSQTLNHNVMYWYQQKSSQAPKLLFHYYDKDFNNEADTPDNFQSRRPNTSFCFLDIRSPGLGDTAMYLCATSRDPISSGTQYFGPGTRLLVL.

The chain is built from TRBV13 and TRBJ2-3; tentatively, D is TRBD1 or TRBD2 (6 bases each). This CDR3 is built from 15 residues. The ends were cut back, 5 bases at V and 1 base at J, with 13 bases in the middle. Germline CDR1 and CDR2: PRHDT and FYEKMQ (reference sequence). CDR3 coding DNA: TGTGCCAGCAGCGCAGGGGCGGGGCGCACAGATACGCAGTATTTT. The encoded protein is CASSAGAGRTDTQYF.

The V call is TRBV2, the J call TRBJ1-2; unclear D gene. With 6 bases removed from V and 7 bases from J, the gap between germline ends came to 18 bases. CDR1 SNHLY and CDR2 FYNNEI come from the germline V gene. This CDR3 region has 14 residues. In DNA form, the CDR3 reads TGTGCCAGCAGGACCATTCGGAAGGGAGGTGGCTACACCTTC. Translated, it gives CASRTIRKGGGYTF.

The V call is TRBV28, the J call TRBJ2-7, with TRBD1 identical over 7 bases. The length of the CDR3 is 16 residues. CDR1 and CDR2 from the germline V gene are MDHEN and SYDVKM. Trimming removed 4 bases from V and 2 bases from J; junction bases left unmatched: 11. CDR3 sequence reads: CASSSQGTVLTYEQYF. CDR3 nucleotides: TGTGCCAGCAGTTCCCAGGGGACAGTTCTGACCTACGAGCAGTACTTC.

The V and J genes are TRBV7-2 and TRBJ2-2, with 8 bases lining up with TRBD1. Germline CDR1 and CDR2: SGHTA and FQGNSA. V lost 5 bases, J lost 1 base, and 3 bases stayed unmatched. The CDR3 is 15 amino acids. This chain's CDR3 is CASSAQGGNTGELFF. CDR3 in DNA: TGTGCCAGCAGCGCACAGGGGGGGAACACCGGGGAGCTGTTTTTT.

The gene calls are TRBV7-2 and TRBJ2-7; D might be TRBD2 (7 bases). The CDR3 length is 15 residues. Trimming left V 1 base short and J 3 bases short, with 13 bases between. Looked up from germline, CDR1 is SGHTA and CDR2 is FQGNSA. CDR3 in amino acids: CASSLVGGPGYEQYF. CDR3 in DNA: TGTGCCAGCAGCTTAGTCGGGGGGCCGGGCTACGAGCAGTACTTC.

V is TRBV28 and J is TRBJ1-4, with D perhaps matching TRBD1 (5 bases). This CDR3 is 14 amino acids long. Between the trimmed V and J ends, which lost 11 bases and 7 bases, there was a span of 20 bases. From germline, CDR1 is MDHEN and CDR2 SYDVKM. CDR3 in amino acids: CASGGAGPGEKLFF. DNA for the CDR3: TGTGCCTCCGGGGGAGCAGGGCCGGGTGAAAAACTGTTTTTT.

With respect to this clone: Different DNA sequences within this sample yield the same CDR3. The V and J genes are TRBV6-5 and TRBJ1-6, with 8 bases fitting TRBD1. The CDR3 runs to 14 residues. Germline V gene lookup returns CDR1 MNHEY and CDR2 SVGAGI. The V gene end was trimmed by 5 bases and the J gene end by 7 bases; junction bases not matched to a gene: 4. The CDR3 DNA follows: TGTGCCAGCAGTCTAAACAGGGGGAATTCACCCCTCCACTTT. This gives the protein CASSLNRGNSPLHF.

In regard to this clone: At the DNA level, this CDR3 is encoded by other sequences in the same sample as well. V gene TRBV28 combines with J gene TRBJ2-2; D gene uncertain. There are 11 residues in the CDR3. Between the trimmed V and J ends, which lost 7 bases and 5 bases, there was a span of 5 bases. Germline V lookup: CDR1 MDHEN, CDR2 SYDVKM. The CDR3 DNA reads TGTGCCAGCACATCAACCGGGGAGCTGTTTTTT. Amino acid sequence: CASTSTGELFF.

This clone was found a few times. Additional DNA sequences in this sample encode the identical CDR3. The CDR3 nucleotides are TGTGCCAGCAGCCCCAGACAGGGCGGTGGCTATGGCTACACCTTC. This gives the protein CASSPRQGGGYGYTF. The chain couples TRBV27 to TRBJ1-2; TRBD1 matches at 7 bases. Unmatched junction bases numbered 11, after V lost 6 bases and J lost 4 bases. The CDR3 loop spans 15 amino acids. From germline, CDR1 is MNHEY and CDR2 SMNVEV (reference sequence).

Details on this clone: The sample has other DNA sequences that encode this CDR3 too. The CDR3 DNA is TGCGCCAGCAGCCAACCTACTAGCGGATTCTACGAGCAGTACTTC. Encoded protein: CASSQPTSGFYEQYF. This chain connects TRBV4-1 to TRBJ2-7; 8 bases fit TRBD2. The CDR3 is 15 amino acids. V trimming: 2 bases; J trimming: 3 bases; junction bases outside the gene matches: 6. Germline CDR1 reads MGHRA; CDR2 reads YSYEKL.

The CDR3 nucleotides read TGCGCCAGCAGCCATTTAGACAGGGAGGGAGGCTACACCTTC. This sequence encodes CASSHLDREGGYTF. The chain links TRBV4-3 to TRBJ1-2, with TRBD1 matching over 7 bases. The CDR3 length is 14 residues. Unmatched junction bases numbered 9, after V lost 3 bases and J lost 8 bases. Germline V CDR1 and CDR2: LGHNA, YSLEER.

The chain combines TRBV20-1 with TRBJ2-6; D is unresolved. Trimming shortened V by 3 bases and J by 9 bases, and 6 bases separated the two germline ends. The germline CDR1 and CDR2 sequences are DFQATT and SNEGSKA (reference sequence). The CDR3 consists of 11 residues. The CDR3 here is CSASRRNVLTF. In DNA, the CDR3 is TGCAGTGCTAGCCGCCGCAACGTCCTGACTTTC.

The chain is built from TRBV4-1 and TRBJ2-5; no clear D gene. The closer fit of TRBJ2-7 to the DNA end suggests the J call may be wrong. Germline CDR1 MGHRA, CDR2 YSYEKL. This CDR3 region has 14 residues. The CDR3 protein is CASSQVRDSYEQYF. CDR3 nucleotides: TGCGCCAGCAGCCAGGTTAGGGACTCCTACGAGCAGTACTTC.

Points on this clone: Other nucleotide sequences in the sample specify the same CDR3. This chain connects TRBV9 to TRBJ2-1; 12 positions match TRBD2. The CDR3 runs 15 residues. V trimming: 4 bases; J trimming: 3 bases; junction bases outside the gene matches: 2. Germline CDR1 is SGDLS and CDR2 is YYNGEE. The CDR3 protein is CASSRTSGDYNEQFF. The CDR3 nucleotides are TGTGCCAGCAGCCGGACTAGCGGGGACTACAATGAGCAGTTCTTC.

This chain links TRBV2 with TRBJ1-1; 8 bases are a match to TRBD1. V lost 5 bases, J lost 4 bases, and 6 bases stayed unmatched. The CDR3 consists of 14 residues. Germline CDR1 and CDR2: SNHLY and FYNNEI. The CDR3 spells CASSYTGGSTEAFF. For the CDR3, the DNA is TGTGCCAGCAGTTACACAGGGGGGAGCACTGAAGCTTTCTTT.

V and J are TRBV10-1 and TRBJ2-1; TRBD2 matches at 8 bases. This CDR3 comprises 15 residues. Trimming at V came to 3 bases and at J to 3 bases, leaving 4 bases not matched to a gene. Germline V gene sequence: CDR1 WNHNN, CDR2 SYGVQD (reference sequence). CDR3 nucleotide sequence: TGCGCCAGCAGTGACCGGCGGGAGGACTACAATGAGCAGTTCTTC. It yields the protein CASSDRREDYNEQFF.

CDR3 DNA sequence: TGTGCCAGCAGTTACTCGGCGGCTACCCCTGGAAACACCATATATTTT. Encoded protein: CASSYSAATPGNTIYF. V usage is TRBV6-5 and J usage is TRBJ1-3, with D uncertain. Germline CDR1 reads MNHEY; CDR2 reads SVGAGI. V was shortened by 0 bases and J by 2 bases, with 11 bases between the two germline ends. The CDR3 is 16 residues long.

This clone was seen once. The chain combines TRBV30 with TRBJ1-5; 8 bases map to TRBD1. CDR3 size: 14 residues. The germline gives CDR1 GTSNPN, CDR2 SVGIG (reference sequence). The V gene end was trimmed by 3 bases and the J gene end by 6 bases; junction bases not matched to a gene: 7. CDR3 sequence: CAWSPGGGGQPQHF. The CDR3 nucleotides read TGTGCCTGGAGCCCAGGGGGCGGTGGTCAGCCCCAGCATTTT.

V and J are TRBV29-1 and TRBJ1-1, with D possibly being TRBD1 (5 bases). This CDR3 region has 11 residues. Germline V gives CDR1 SQVTM, CDR2 ANQGSEA. Trimming left V 1 base short and J 7 bases short, with 7 bases between. The CDR3 reads CSVEAQGEAFF. The DNA for the CDR3 is TGCAGCGTTGAAGCTCAGGGTGAAGCTTTCTTT.